This record concerns one T cell receptor beta chain sequence. Its antigen is unknown. In the same sample, other DNA sequences code for this CDR3. The PCR employed 60 Vbeta primers together with 13 Jbeta primers. Sequenced by immunoSEQ multiplex PCR; TCRdb stores in-frame clones only, minus some. The repertoire holds 150,000 or so clones, with about 75% as singletons. V shed 2 bases, J shed 2 bases, and the junction held 2 bases outside the gene matches. The CDR3 consists of 15 residues. From germline, CDR1 is MDHEN and CDR2 SYDVKM. This entry comes from a study of cytomegalovirus exposure and HLA in healthy donors. Study results and caveats: As a later analysis showed, a missense DCLRE1C variant was linked to trimming of TCR beta V- and J-genes.

The source material was PBMCs. The gene calls are TRBV28 and TRBJ1-5, with TRBD1 matching 8 bases. The receptor was isolated from a man aged 18 to 30 in good health and CMV-seropositive. The CDR3 here is CASSLQGARNQPQHF. The CDR3 DNA reads TGTGCCAGCAGTTTACAGGGGGCGCGCAATCAGCCCCAGCATTTT.